This passage covers 6 T cell receptor beta chains from one sample sequenced in a study of CD8+CD57+ T cells in acquired aplastic anemia. TCR beta VDJ and CDR3 profiling used genomic DNA as template. MiXCR was run by TCRdb on the reads, yielding one entry per CDR3 protein. The sample comprises about 130,000 distinct CDR3 sequences, around 48% of which are singletons, and 2.5% rests with the top ten. The sample taken for sequencing was sorted CD4+, CD8+, or CD8+CD57+ T cells (not recorded which) from PBMCs. These receptors were taken from a human donor in good health, serving as a control.

The chain uses TRBV20-1 and TRBJ2-7; 8 bases align to TRBD1. The germline V gene has CDR1 DFQATT and CDR2 SNEGSKA (reference sequence). The trim removed 5 bases at V and 2 bases at J, leaving 2 bases unmatched. CDR3 size: 12 residues. CDR3: CSAGQGAYEQYF. In DNA, the CDR3 is TGCAGTGCTGGACAGGGTGCCTACGAGCAGTACTTC.

In DNA, the CDR3 is TGTGCCAGCTCACCGACCACGAGGGCCACCGGGGAGCTGTTTTTT. It specifies CASSPTTRATGELFF. V is TRBV18 and J is TRBJ2-2; D is perhaps TRBD2 (5 bases). V lost 3 bases and J lost 4, with 12 bases in between. CDR3 length: 15 residues. Germline CDR1 KGHSH, CDR2 LQKENI. Complete variable domain (other parts from reference TRBV18 and TRBJ2-2): NAGVMQNPRHLVRRRGQEARLRCSPMKGHSHVYWYRQLPEEGLKFMVYLQKENIIDESGMPKERFSAEFPKEGPSILRIQQVVRGDSAAYFCASSPTTRATGELFFGEGSRLTVL.

Ten or more counts support this clonotype. The chain employs TRBV12-3 or TRBV12-4 and TRBJ2-1; 14 nucleotides match TRBD2. The CDR3 totals 15 residues. The trim removed 6 bases at V and 7 bases at J, leaving 5 bases unmatched. DNA of the CDR3: TGTGCCAGCAGAGAAGGGACTAGCGGGGGAAATGAGCAGTTCTTC. This gives the protein CASREGTSGGNEQFF.

Ten or more counts support this clonotype. The chain joins TRBV2 to TRBJ1-6; D uncertain. Germline-derived CDR1 and CDR2 are SNHLY and FYNNEI. V lost 7 bases, J lost 0 bases, and 13 bases lay in between. The CDR3 runs to 16 residues. The CDR3 nucleotides read TGTGCCAGCACCCCCGCGCTCAGCTCCTATAATTCACCCCTCCACTTT. It codes for CASTPALSSYNSPLHF.

The chain uses TRBV7-3 and TRBJ2-3; 13 nucleotides align to TRBD2. V dropped 4 bases and J dropped 5; count of bases not matched to a gene: 6. The V gene's germline CDR1 is SGHTA and CDR2 FQGTGA. The CDR3 covers 16 residues. The CDR3 DNA follows: TGTGCCAGCAGCTCCGGACTAGCGGGGGATGGAGATACGCAGTATTTT. This encodes CASSSGLAGDGDTQYF.

The chain uses TRBV7-6 and TRBJ2-5; no clear D gene. The V and J ends lost 5 bases and 1 base respectively, with 11 bases between them. Germline assignment: CDR1 SGHVS and CDR2 FNYEAQ. The CDR3 covers 14 residues. CDR3 in DNA: TGTGCCAGCAGCCCATTCGGGTTCCAAGAGACCCAGTACTTC. This encodes CASSPFGFQETQYF.